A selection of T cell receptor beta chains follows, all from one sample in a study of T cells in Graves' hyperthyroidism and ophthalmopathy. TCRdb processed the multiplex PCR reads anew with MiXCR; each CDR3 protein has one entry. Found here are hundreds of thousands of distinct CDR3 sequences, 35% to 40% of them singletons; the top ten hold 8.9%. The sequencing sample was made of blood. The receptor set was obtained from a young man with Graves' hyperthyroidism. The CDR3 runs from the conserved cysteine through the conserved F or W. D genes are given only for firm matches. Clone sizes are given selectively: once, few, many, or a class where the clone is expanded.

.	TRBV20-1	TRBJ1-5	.	TGCAGTACCACTGCGGCAGGGAATCTTCAGCCCCAGCATTTT	CSTTAAGNLQPQHF
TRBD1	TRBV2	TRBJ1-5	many	TGTGCCAGCAGGGACAGGGGGACTCAGCCCCAGCATTTT	CASRDRGTQPQHF
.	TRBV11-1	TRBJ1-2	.	TGTGCCAGCAGACCCTTGGGGGGAAACTATGGCTACACCTTC	CASRPLGGNYGYTF
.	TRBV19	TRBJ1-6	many	TGTGCCAGTAGTTGGGGGAGCGATTCACCCCTCCACTTT	CASSWGSDSPLHF
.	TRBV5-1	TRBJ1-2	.	TGCGCCAGCAGCTGGGGGGGAGACGGCTACACCTTC	CASSWGGDGYTF
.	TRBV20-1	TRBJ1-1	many	TGCAGTGCCATTGAAGCTTTCTTT	CSAIEAFF
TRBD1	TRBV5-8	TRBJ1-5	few	TGTGCCAGCAGCGATCGACAGGGTTGGGGTCAGCCCCAGCATTTT	CASSDRQGWGQPQHF
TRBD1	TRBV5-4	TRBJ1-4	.	TGTGCCAGCAGCTGGACAGGGGCAAGAGAAAAACTGTTTTTT	CASSWTGAREKLFF
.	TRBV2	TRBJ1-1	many	TGTGCCAGCACCAGGGTGAACACTGAAGCTTTCTTT	CASTRVNTEAFF
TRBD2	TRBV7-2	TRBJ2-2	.	TGTGCCAGCAGCTCCCGGACTAGCGGGAGAGGAACCGGGGAGCTGTTTTTT	CASSSRTSGRGTGELFF
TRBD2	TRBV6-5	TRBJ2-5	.	TGTGCCAGCAGTCCTAGCGGGAGGTGGACCCAGTACTTC	CASSPSGRWTQYF
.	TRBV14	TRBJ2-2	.	TGTGCCAGCCGCGGGGCGGGAAATTACACCGGGGAGCTGTTTTTT	CASRGAGNYTGELFF
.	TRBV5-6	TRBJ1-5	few	TGTGCCAGCAGCTTGGGCGGCCCCGGGAGGCCCCAGCATTTT	CASSLGGPGRPQHF
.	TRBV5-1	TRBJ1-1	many	TGCGCCAGCAGCTTGGGCCGGGAAGACACTGAAGCTTTCTTT	CASSLGREDTEAFF
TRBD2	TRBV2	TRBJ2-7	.	TGTGCCAGCAGTGAGGTCCAGCGGGGGTACTTC	CASSEVQRGYF
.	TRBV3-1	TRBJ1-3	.	TGTGCCAGCAGCCAAGAAGAGGGTTGGTGGCGAGGAAACACCATATATTTT	CASSQEEGWWRGNTIYF
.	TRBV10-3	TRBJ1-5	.	TGTGCCATCAGTGAAAGAGGGGGACGGACGTTAATGGAGCCCCAGCATTTT	CAISERGGRTLMEPQHF
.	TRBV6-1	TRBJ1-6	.	TGTGCCACGCAGGGAAGTTCACCCCTCCACTTT	CATQGSSPLHF
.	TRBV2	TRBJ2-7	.	TGTGCCAGCAGCTTGGGGGCCAGACCCTACGAGCAGTACTTC	CASSLGARPYEQYF
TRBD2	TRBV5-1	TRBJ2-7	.	TGCGCCAGCAGCTTGACAGTTAGCGGGAGAAAAGTTTCGGGCCCCTACGAGCAGTACTTC	CASSLTVSGRKVSGPYEQYF
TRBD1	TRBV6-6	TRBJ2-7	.	TGTGCCAGCAGTTACTCGACAGGGCGCCCCTACGAGCAGTACTTC	CASSYSTGRPYEQYF
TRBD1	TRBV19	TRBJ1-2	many	TGTGCCAGTACCGACAGGGACTATGGCTACACCTTC	CASTDRDYGYTF
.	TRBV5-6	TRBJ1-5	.	TGTGCCAGCAGCCGTTCCCCCCTTACGGAGGGCAATCAGCCCCAGCATTTT	CASSRSPLTEGNQPQHF
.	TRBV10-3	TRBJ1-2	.	TGTGCCATCAGCCTCAGGGATGGCGACACCTTC	CAISLRDGDTF
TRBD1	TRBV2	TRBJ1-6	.	TGTGCCAGCAGAACCGGGACAGGGAGGTCACCCCTCCACTTT	CASRTGTGRSPLHF
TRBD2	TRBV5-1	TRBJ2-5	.	TGCGCCAGCAGCTCCTCACGGGGGGGGCATCAGGAGACCCAGTACTTC	CASSSSRGGHQETQYF
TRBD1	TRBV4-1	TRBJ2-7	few	TGCGCCAGCAGCCATCCTGTGGGACAGGGCTCCTACGAGCAGTACTTC	CASSHPVGQGSYEQYF
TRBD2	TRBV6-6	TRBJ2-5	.	TGTGCCGGGGGGACTAGCGGAGAGACCCAGTACTTC	CAGGTSGETQYF
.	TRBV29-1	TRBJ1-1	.	TGCAGCGTTGTCTCGGGGGTGAGCACTGAAGCTTTCTTT	CSVVSGVSTEAFF
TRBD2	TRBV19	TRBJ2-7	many	TGTGCCAGTTGCCAGCGGGAGGGTCGCGAGCAGTACTTC	CASCQREGREQYF
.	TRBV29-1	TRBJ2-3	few	TGCAGCGTTGTAGCCCCGGGGACAACAGATACGCAGTATTTT	CSVVAPGTTDTQYF
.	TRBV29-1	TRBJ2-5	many	TGCAGCGTTGAAGACCCCCTCCAAGAGACCCAGTACTTC	CSVEDPLQETQYF
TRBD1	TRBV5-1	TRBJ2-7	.	TGCGCCAGCAGCCAAGATCGGACAGGGCCCTCCTACGAGCAGTACTTC	CASSQDRTGPSYEQYF